This T cell receptor beta chain was sequenced in a study of blood T cell repertoires in COVID-19. On the study more broadly: Italy, Spain and the United States were the sources of the convalescent and acute COVID-19 samples. PBMCs, B-cell-depleted T cells, or T cells were the source of the cDNA or gDNA that made up the material.

CDR1 is SGHAT, CDR2 FQNNGV, per germline. The CDR3 has 14 residues. Trimming removed 11 bases from V and 7 bases from J; junction bases left unmatched: 15. The authors' processing: Amplified reference gene primers provided the basis for estimating nucleated cell counts. The protocol was immunoSEQ multiplex PCR, while the TCRdb copy is restricted to in-frame clones and leaves out a portion. V, J and clone size were drawn from that table, and D and trimming were deduced from the DNA. Here the sample spans just over 95,000 clones, around 80% being singletons. The chain joins TRBV11-2 to TRBJ2-7; 9 bases line up with TRBD2. The source of this sequence is a man older than 75 with acute or convalescent COVID-19. Sequencing was carried out using peripheral blood. CDR3 in DNA: TGTGCCCGCCGACTGACAGGGCGGGGGGGGGAGCAGTACTTC. Its translation is CARRLTGRGGEQYF.